The 8 T cell receptor beta chains in this list originate from one sample, sequenced in a study of T-cell reconstitution after alpha-beta-depleted transplantation in children. It was with unique molecular identifiers that the TCRbeta library was prepared. TCRdb processed the PCR reads anew with MiXCR; each CDR3 protein has one entry. The sample shows hundreds of thousands of distinct CDR3 sequences, over 9% of them seen only once. The source material was PBMCs, sampled before TCRalphabeta/CD19-depleted stem cell transplant. Receptor source: a boy younger than two with acute myeloid leukemia, due to receive a stem cell transplant.

In its sample, this clonotype was seen many times. The rearrangement uses TRBV9 and TRBJ2-7, with 9 positions matching TRBD1. This CDR3 has 15 residues. The germline gives CDR1 SGDLS, CDR2 YYNGEE. Trimming cost V 3 bases and J 5 bases; bases outside gene matches: 9. CDR3 nucleotide sequence: TGTGCCAGCAGCGCGTCGCCCGGGACAGGGCACGAGCAGTACTTC. The encoded protein is CASSASPGTGHEQYF.

This clonotype has a count of ten or more. This chain joins TRBV7-9 and TRBJ1-4; D is ambiguous. The CDR3 is 14 residues long. Germline loops: CDR1 SEHNR, CDR2 FQNEAQ (reference sequence). V lost 4 bases, J lost 8 bases, and 14 bases lay in between. In DNA form, the CDR3 reads TGTGCCAGCAGCTCCGACGGGTCGAGGGAAAAACTGTTTTTT. It encodes CASSSDGSREKLFF. Filled out from reference TRBV7-9 and TRBJ1-4, the complete variable domain reads DTGVSQNPRHKITKRGQNVTFRCDPISEHNRLYWYRQTLGQGPEFLTYFQNEAQLEKSRLLSDRFSAERPKGSFSTLEIQRTEQGDSAMYLCASSSDGSREKLFFGSGTQLSVL.

The chain is built from TRBV18 and TRBJ2-5; TRBD2 agrees at 8 bases. The CDR3 loop spans 15 amino acids. Unmatched junction bases numbered 5, after V lost 0 bases and J lost 5 bases. Germline lookup yields CDR1 KGHSH and CDR2 LQKENI. The CDR3 loop is CASSPPRGARETQYF. The CDR3 DNA sequence: TGTGCCAGCTCACCACCGCGGGGGGCCAGGGAGACCCAGTACTTC.

This clonotype was seen ten or more times. V and J are TRBV10-3 and TRBJ2-4; a weak D match, TRBD1 (6 bases). From germline, CDR1 is ENHRY and CDR2 SYGVKD. This CDR3 region has 15 residues. V shed 4 bases and J shed 7 bases, with 17 bases lying between them. In DNA, the CDR3 is TGTGCCATCAGTGTATTTGGGGGCGAGGAGAACATTCAGTACTTC. It yields the protein CAISVFGGEENIQYF.

This clonotype was recorded at least ten times. The genes are TRBV4-3 and TRBJ2-7, with D hard to call. Trimming took off 4 bases at V and 0 bases at J, with 7 bases between the two ends. The germline CDR1 and CDR2 sequences are LGHNA and YSLEER. The CDR3 sequence is 13 residues long. The CDR3 nucleotides read TGCGCCAGCAGCCCGGACCGCTCCTACGAGCAGTACTTC. Its translation is CASSPDRSYEQYF.

This clonotype was observed a handful of times. The chain combines TRBV5-1 with TRBJ1-2; D is perhaps TRBD1 (5 bases). The CDR3 extends over 12 amino acids. Germline V CDR1 and CDR2: SGHRS, YFSETQ. The V gene lost 5 bases and the J gene lost 2 bases, with 7 bases spanning the gap. CDR3 loop: CASSRQNYGYTF. The CDR3 DNA is TGCGCCAGCAGTAGACAGAACTATGGCTACACCTTC.

This clonotype occurred many times. This chain connects TRBV10-3 to TRBJ2-1, with D possibly matching TRBD2 (6 bases). CDR3 size: 14 residues. V shed 8 bases and J shed 5 bases, with 16 bases lying between them. Looked up from germline, CDR1 is ENHRY and CDR2 is SYGVKD. CDR3 bases: TGTGCCATCGCCGGGAGAGGGGCGAACAATGAGCAGTTCTTC. Its translation is CAIAGRGANNEQFF.

This clonotype was seen many times. This chain connects TRBV20-1 to TRBJ2-6, with TRBD1 as a possible D gene (5 bases). Per the germline V gene, CDR1 is DFQATT and CDR2 is SNEGSKA (reference sequence). The CDR3 runs 16 residues. Trimming took off 0 bases at V and 4 bases at J, with 13 bases between the two ends. CDR3 in DNA: TGCAGTGCTAGAGAGAGAGCTGGGGCCGGGGCCAACGTCCTGACTTTC. Protein: CSARERAGAGANVLTF.